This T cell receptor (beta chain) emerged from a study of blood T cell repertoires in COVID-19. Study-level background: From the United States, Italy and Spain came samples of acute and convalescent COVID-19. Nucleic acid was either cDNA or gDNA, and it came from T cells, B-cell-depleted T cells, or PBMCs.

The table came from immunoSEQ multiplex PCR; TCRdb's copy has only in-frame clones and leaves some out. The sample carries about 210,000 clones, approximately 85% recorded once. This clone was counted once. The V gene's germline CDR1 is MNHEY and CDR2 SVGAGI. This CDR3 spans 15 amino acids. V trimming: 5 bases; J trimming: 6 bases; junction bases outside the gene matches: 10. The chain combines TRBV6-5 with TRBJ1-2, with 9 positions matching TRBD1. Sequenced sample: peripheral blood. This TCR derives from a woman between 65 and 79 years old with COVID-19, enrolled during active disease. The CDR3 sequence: CASSRRQGEVHGYTF. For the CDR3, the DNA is TGTGCCAGCAGTCGCCGACAGGGGGAAGTGCATGGCTACACCTTC.